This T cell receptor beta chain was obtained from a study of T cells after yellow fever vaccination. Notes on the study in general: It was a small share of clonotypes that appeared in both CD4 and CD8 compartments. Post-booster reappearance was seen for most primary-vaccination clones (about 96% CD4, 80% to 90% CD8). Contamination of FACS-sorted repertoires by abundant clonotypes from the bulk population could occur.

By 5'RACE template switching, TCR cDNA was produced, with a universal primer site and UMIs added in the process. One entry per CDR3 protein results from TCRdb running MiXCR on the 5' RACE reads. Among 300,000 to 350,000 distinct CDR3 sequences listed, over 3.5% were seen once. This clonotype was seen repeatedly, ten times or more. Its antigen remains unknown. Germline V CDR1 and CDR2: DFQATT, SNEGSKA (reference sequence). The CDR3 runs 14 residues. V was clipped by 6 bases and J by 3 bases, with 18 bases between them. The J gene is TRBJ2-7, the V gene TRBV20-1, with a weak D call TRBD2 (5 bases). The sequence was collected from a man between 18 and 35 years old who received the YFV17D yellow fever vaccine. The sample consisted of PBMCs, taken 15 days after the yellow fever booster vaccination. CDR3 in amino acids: CSATDGPGDYEQYV. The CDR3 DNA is TGCAGTGCCACGGACGGACCCGGGGACTACGAGCAGTACGTC.